The 29 T cell receptor beta chains listed next were all sequenced from one sample in a study of shared clonotypes between healthy human individuals. Here immunoSEQ multiplex PCR was the method, and the copy in TCRdb shows in-frame clones only, minus some. The sample has just over 2,000,000 clones, around 95% seen once. Sequencing used naive CD4+ T cells sorted from blood. Subset reported: CD45RA+ positively selected. The receptors stem from a man younger than 30 in good health.

This sequence joins TRBV7-2 and TRBJ1-2, with 7 bases fitting TRBD1. CDR1 SGHTA and CDR2 FQGNSA come from the germline V gene. Trimming took 1 base from V and 6 from J; bases not matched to a gene: 11. The CDR3 has 16 residues. CDR3 sequence reads: CASSLDFRAGGDGYTF. The CDR3 bases are TGTGCCAGCAGCTTAGACTTTAGGGCAGGGGGAGATGGCTACACCTTC.

The rearrangement joins TRBV29-1 to TRBJ2-3, with D perhaps TRBD2 (6 bases). The length of the CDR3 is 12 residues. The germline V and J ends were trimmed by 3 bases and 4 bases, with 8 bases remaining between them. Germline V lookup: CDR1 SQVTM, CDR2 ANQGSEA. The CDR3 DNA is TGCAGCGTTGAGGCGGGATCAGATACGCAGTATTTT. This encodes CSVEAGSDTQYF.

The chain is built from TRBV15 and TRBJ2-1, with D hard to call. The germline CDR1 and CDR2 sequences are LNHNV and YYDKDF (reference sequence). Trimming took off 4 bases at V and 5 bases at J, with 12 bases between the two ends. The CDR3 runs to 14 residues. This CDR3 is CATSTWVKDNEQFF. The CDR3 coding sequence is TGTGCCACCAGCACTTGGGTGAAGGACAATGAGCAGTTCTTC.

About this clone: Other DNA sequences within the sample encode an identical CDR3. V and J are TRBV2 and TRBJ1-5; 7 positions match TRBD1. The length of the CDR3 is 13 residues. The V segment lost 6 bases and the J segment 7 bases; nucleotides outside the gene matches: 6. CDR1 is SNHLY, CDR2 FYNNEI, per germline. The CDR3: CASSETGDQPQHF. CDR3 DNA: TGTGCCAGCAGCGAAACAGGGGACCAGCCCCAGCATTTT.

The chain links TRBV19 to TRBJ1-5, with D unclear. V lost 5 bases and J lost 1, with 6 bases in between. This CDR3 comprises 13 residues. Germline loops: CDR1 LNHDA, CDR2 SQIVND (reference sequence). CDR3 loop: CASSPKSNQPQHF. CDR3 DNA: TGTGCCAGTAGTCCGAAGAGCAATCAGCCCCAGCATTTT.

This clone was seen only once. CDR3 residues: CASSRGTVTSTDTQYF. In nucleotides, the CDR3 is TGCGCCAGCAGCCGCGGGACAGTTACTAGCACAGATACGCAGTATTTT. V is TRBV4-1 and J is TRBJ2-3, with a tentative D call TRBD1 (7 bases). The V gene lost 4 bases and the J gene lost 0 bases, with 14 bases spanning the gap. CDR1 MGHRA and CDR2 YSYEKL come from the germline V gene. The CDR3 loop spans 16 amino acids.

CDR3 bases: TGTGCCAGCAGCTTCGTAGCGGGGGCCTCCTACAATGAGCAGTTCTTC. As protein: CASSFVAGASYNEQFF. J is TRBJ2-1 and V is TRBV7-9; 9 nucleotides align to TRBD2. J gave up 0 bases and V 3 bases, and 3 bases lay outside the gene matches. CDR3 length: 16 residues. From germline, CDR1 is SEHNR and CDR2 FQNEAQ (reference sequence).

This clone was detected only once. The rearrangement joins TRBV15 to TRBJ2-3, with D perhaps TRBD1 (5 bases). Germline loops: CDR1 LNHNV, CDR2 YYDKDF (reference sequence). V dropped 0 bases and J dropped 0 bases, with 13 bases sitting between them. This CDR3 is built from 17 residues. The CDR3 sequence: CATSRDWGGLSTDTQYF. The CDR3 DNA sequence: TGTGCCACCAGCAGAGATTGGGGCGGCCTTAGCACAGATACGCAGTATTTT.

The chain has TRBV7-8 and TRBJ1-6; possible D gene TRBD1, 6 bases. The CDR3 loop spans 16 amino acids. V was cut by 3 bases and J by 14 bases, with 23 bases left in between. Germline assignment: CDR1 SGHVS and CDR2 FQNEAQ. The CDR3 bases are TGTGCCAGCAGCTTCGGTTGGCAGGGGTCCAAGTCGGCCCTCCACTTT. As protein: CASSFGWQGSKSALHF. Based on the CDR3 plus reference TRBV7-8 and TRBJ1-6, the full variable domain is GAGVSQSPRYKVAKRGQDVALRCDPISGHVSLFWYQQALGQGPEFLTYFQNEAQLDKSGLPSDRFFAERPEGSVSTLKIQRTQQEDSAVYLCASSFGWQGSKSALHFGNGTRLTVT.

V is TRBV5-1 and J is TRBJ1-1, with a weak D call TRBD1 (6 bases). CDR1 is SGHRS and CDR2 is YFSETQ in the germline V gene. V was trimmed by 0 bases and J by 7 bases, leaving 13 bases between them. The CDR3 is made up of 14 amino acids. As DNA, the CDR3 is TGCGCCAGCAGCTTGGATGGGGGGCCCATTGAAGCTTTCTTT. Residues: CASSLDGGPIEAFF.

Comments on this clone: As the CDR3 is not closed by the conserved phenylalanine or tryptophan, this likely results from a read error. Because the CDR3's place on the DNA is in doubt, the DNA is left out and the CDR3 is given as listed by TCRdb. V usage is TRBV6-1 and J usage is TRBJ2-7; the table names TRBD2, a call not compared with the DNA. Germline assignment: CDR1 MNHNS and CDR2 SASEGT. Termini included, the CDR3 measures 14 amino acids. The CDR3 sequence is CASSEELVRRVSEY.

The table lists this clone with a count of one. The V gene is TRBV9, the J gene TRBJ1-5; the D is unclear. The V gene's germline CDR1 is SGDLS and CDR2 YYNGEE. This CDR3 has 13 residues. Trimming took 3 bases from V and 0 from J, leaving 4 bases between them. The CDR3 protein is CASSGNSNQPQHF. The DNA of the CDR3 is TGTGCCAGCAGCGGGAATAGCAATCAGCCCCAGCATTTT.

This chain connects TRBV25-1 to TRBJ1-4; tentative D call: TRBD1 (5 bases). This CDR3 spans 15 amino acids. Germline V gives CDR1 MGHDK, CDR2 SYGVNS. V dropped 6 bases and J dropped 1 base, with 12 bases sitting between them. The CDR3 here is CASRKMGGTNEKLFF. DNA for the CDR3: TGTGCCAGCAGGAAAATGGGGGGAACTAATGAAAAACTGTTTTTT. Drawing the rest from reference TRBV25-1 and TRBJ1-4, the complete variable domain is EADIYQTPRYLVIGTGKKITLECSQTMGHDKMYWYQQDPGMELHLIHYSYGVNSTEKGDLSSESTVSRIRTEHFPLTLESARPSHTSQYLCASRKMGGTNEKLFFGSGTQLSVL.

J is TRBJ1-5 and V is TRBV28, with TRBD1 as a possible D gene (5 bases). CDR1 is MDHEN and CDR2 is SYDVKM in the germline V gene. The CDR3 contains 12 residues. V lost 6 bases, J lost 7 bases, and 10 bases lay in between. In nucleotides, the CDR3 is TGTGCCAGCAGCGCAGGGAAGCAGCCCCAGCATTTT. Its translation is CASSAGKQPQHF.

This clone has a single count. V gene TRBV2 combines with J gene TRBJ1-2, with D hard to call. V dropped 4 bases and J dropped 5 bases, with 20 bases sitting between them. Germline V gene lookup returns CDR1 SNHLY and CDR2 FYNNEI. CDR3 length equals 16 residues. CDR3 protein: CASSGTRSGGIYGYTF. The CDR3 region has the DNA TGTGCCAGCAGTGGGACTCGATCGGGAGGAATATATGGCTACACCTTC.

This clone was seen a single time. The chain links TRBV19 to TRBJ2-5; possibly TRBD1 or TRBD2 for D (5 bases each). This CDR3 is built from 14 residues. CDR1 is LNHDA, CDR2 SQIVND, per germline (reference sequence). Trimming took 10 bases from V and 5 from J, leaving 20 bases between them. Here the CDR3 DNA reads TGTGCCACCTCTGTTTGGGGCTGGGGGGAGACCCAGTACTTC. This gives the protein CATSVWGWGETQYF.

Points on this clone: At one of its ends the junction is not consistent with the germline gene, which may arise from a read error. This chain joins TRBV5-6 and TRBJ1-1; no reliable D call. CDR3 length: 12 residues. Germline CDR1 is SGHDT and CDR2 is YYEEEE. The CDR3 protein is CASSLLDRTHLF. CDR3 sequence (DNA): TGTGCCAGCAGCTTGTTAGATCGCACACACCTCTTT.

The J gene is TRBJ2-3, the V gene TRBV7-2; 8 nucleotides align to TRBD1. With V trimmed by 1 base and J by 3 bases, 6 bases remained unmatched. CDR1 and CDR2 (germline): SGHTA, FQGNSA. The CDR3 sequence is 16 residues long. CDR3 bases: TGTGCCAGCAGCTTAGGGAGGACAGGGATTACAGATACGCAGTATTTT. This encodes CASSLGRTGITDTQYF.

The chain combines TRBV25-1 with TRBJ1-2; D is ambiguous. CDR1 MGHDK and CDR2 SYGVNS come from the germline V gene. The ends were cut back, 3 bases at V and 8 bases at J, with 19 bases in the middle. This CDR3 is 15 amino acids long. The CDR3 nucleotides are TGTGCCAGCAGTGACGTGGTTTGGGGTAACAGCGGCTACACCTTC. Translation gives CASSDVVWGNSGYTF.

The chain links TRBV5-1 to TRBJ2-5; D is undetermined. Between the trimmed V and J ends, which lost 1 base and 5 bases, there was a span of 6 bases. In germline, CDR1 is SGHRS, CDR2 YFSETQ. The CDR3 runs to 12 residues. Written as DNA, the CDR3 is TGCGCCAGCAGCTTGAATTGGGAGACCCAGTACTTC. Its protein product is CASSLNWETQYF.

This chain uses TRBV2 with TRBJ1-1; D gene uncertain. The CDR3 spans 13 residues. Germline CDR1 and CDR2: SNHLY and FYNNEI. The V end lost 4 bases, the J end lost 1 base, and 7 bases lay between the germline ends. The chain's CDR3 is CASSGMTNTEAFF. CDR3 nucleotide sequence: TGTGCCAGCAGTGGCATGACGAACACTGAAGCTTTCTTT.

The CDR3, as DNA: TGTGCCAGCAGCTCCAGCGTTGCAGCCAAAAACATTCAGTACTTC. Its translation: CASSSSVAAKNIQYF. The chain couples TRBV7-2 to TRBJ2-4; D gene uncertain. V gave up 4 bases and J gave up 0 bases, with 10 bases separating them. Germline V gene sequence: CDR1 SGHTA, CDR2 FQGNSA. The CDR3 consists of 15 residues.

The chain links TRBV27 to TRBJ1-3; D is undetermined. The CDR3 contains 14 residues. CDR1 MNHEY and CDR2 SMNVEV come from the germline V gene (reference sequence). The V end lost 5 bases, the J end lost 0 bases, and 8 bases lay between the germline ends. This CDR3 reads CASSERHSGNTIYF. CDR3 bases: TGTGCCAGCAGTGAGAGGCACTCTGGAAACACCATATATTTT.

The V and J genes are TRBV11-2 and TRBJ1-1; 7 bases map to TRBD1. CDR1 is SGHAT, CDR2 FQNNGV, per germline. This CDR3 region has 15 residues. Germline trimming cut 4 bases from V and 7 bases from J; bases unmatched to any gene: 12. In DNA, the CDR3 is TGTGCCAGCAGCTGGGGAGGGGGCAAAAAAAGTGAAGCTTTCTTT. Protein product: CASSWGGGKKSEAFF.

This sequence joins TRBV6-5 and TRBJ2-7, with D possibly TRBD2 on 6 matching bases. Germline lookup yields CDR1 MNHEY and CDR2 SVGAGI. Deletions cut 2 bases from V and 2 bases from J, with 16 bases between. The CDR3 has 16 residues. This CDR3 is CASSYNAGGAAYEQYF. CDR3 nucleotide sequence: TGTGCCAGCAGTTACAATGCCGGCGGGGCGGCCTACGAGCAGTACTTC.

This clone was seen just once. This may be a read error: a much more frequent sequence differs by one nucleotide. The identical CDR3 is also encoded by other nucleotide sequences in the sample. The rearrangement joins TRBV5-1 to TRBJ1-1; D gene ambiguous. Per the germline V gene, CDR1 is SGHRS and CDR2 is YFSETQ. The CDR3 sequence is 14 residues long. V was pared by 2 bases and J by 1 base, with 9 bases between. This CDR3 is CASSLDGTNTEAFF. In DNA, the CDR3 is TGCGCCAGCAGCTTAGACGGTACGAACACTGAAGCTTTCTTT.

The genes are TRBV11-1 and TRBJ2-7, with a possible D match to TRBD2 (6 bases). This CDR3 has 15 amino acids. Germline values: CDR1 SGHAT, CDR2 FQDESV (reference sequence). V was pared by 4 bases and J by 1 base, with 14 bases between. CDR3 sequence reads: CASSWAGTLSYEQYF. The DNA for the CDR3 is TGTGCCAGCAGCTGGGCCGGGACTCTATCCTACGAGCAGTACTTC.

This chain links TRBV28 with TRBJ1-3, with TRBD1 identical over 10 bases. The ends lost 5 bases at V and 2 bases at J; junction bases unmatched: 6. The CDR3 totals 16 residues. The V gene's germline CDR1 is MDHEN and CDR2 SYDVKM. CDR3 residues: CASSPGQGGTGNTIYF. The CDR3 region has the DNA TGTGCCAGCAGTCCAGGACAGGGGGGGACTGGAAACACCATATATTTT.

The chain combines TRBV7-9 with TRBJ1-1, with 8 positions matching TRBD1. CDR1 and CDR2 from the germline V gene are SEHNR and FQNEAQ (reference sequence). The CDR3 covers 13 residues. V gave up 2 bases and J gave up 7 bases; unmatched junction bases: 3. CDR3 DNA: TGTGCCAGCAGCTTATTTGGACAGGGTGAAGCTTTCTTT. Amino acid sequence: CASSLFGQGEAFF.